This TCR beta chain is from a study of blood T cells in healthy people across ages. The study, taken as a whole, reports: Correlation between TCR beta diversity and naive T cell percentage was strong.

It was with a sample-barcoded 5' primer and a J-beta primer mix that a second PCR of roughly 7 to 12 cycles was run. TCRdb fed the 5' RACE reads into MiXCR, producing one record per CDR3 protein. The sample shows around 900,000 distinct CDR3 sequences, about 30% of them seen only once. This clonotype was observed a few times. What it binds is not known. Germline CDR1 reads SNHLY; CDR2 reads FYNNEI. Germline trimming cut 6 bases from V and 7 bases from J; bases unmatched to any gene: 8. CDR3 length: 13 residues. The sequenced sample consisted of blood. This receptor was obtained from an elderly woman in good health. The chain combines TRBV2 with TRBJ1-2; 7 nucleotides line up with TRBD1. CDR3 loop: CASSHTGEVGYTF. The CDR3, as DNA: TGTGCCAGCAGCCACACAGGGGAGGTTGGCTACACCTTC.